The present T cell receptor beta chain was sequenced within a study of T cells in Graves' hyperthyroidism and ophthalmopathy. Findings of the study overall: Progression to ophthalmopathy was predicted a median of approximately seven months early. The blood repertoire included most of the expanded thyroid clonotypes above 0.001.

In making diagnoses, clinical symptoms, serum thyroxine and TRAb, thyroid ultrasound and orbital computed tomography were all used. The investigators amplified TCR beta CDR3 regions from RNA transcripts. The study used the HTBI primer set for a first-round RT-PCR of the TCR CDR3. Each CDR3 protein gets one entry after TCRdb re-called the multiplex PCR reads with MiXCR. The profile shows around 620,000 distinct CDR3 sequences, 35% to 55% of them singletons. V lost 4 bases to trimming and J lost 6 bases, with 9 bases between them. The CDR3 consists of 12 residues. Germline lookup yields CDR1 SGDLS and CDR2 YYNGEE. Worth noting for this clonotype: Its antigen is currently unknown.

The sequenced material came from peripheral blood or thyroid tissue (not recorded which). This chain connects TRBV9 to TRBJ2-3; D gene uncertain. The origin of this receptor is an adult woman with Graves' disease, either hyperthyroidism or ophthalmopathy (not recorded which). CDR3 DNA sequence: TGTGCCAGCAGCCAAGGTTGGGATACGCAGTATTTT. Its translation: CASSQGWDTQYF. The full variable domain, with the rest looked up from reference TRBV9 and TRBJ2-3, is DSGVTQTPKHLITATGQRVTLRCSPRSGDLSVYWYQQSLDQGLQFLIQYYNGEERAKGNILERFSAQQFPDLHSELNLSSLELGDSALYFCASSQGWDTQYFGPGTRLTVL.